The source of this TCR beta chain is a study of T cells after posttransplantation cyclophosphamide. Study-level points and caveats: After PTCy, TRB diversity resembled that of CNI/methotrexate controls. Donor CD8+ memory clones often dominated recipient blood repertoires at later times. Blood and skin or GI T cell repertoires showed limited TRB overlap.

Profiling relied on immunoSEQ multiplex PCR, and the TCRdb table lists in-frame clones only, not all of them. This sample yields about 6,800 clones, of which approximately 90% are seen a single time; roughly 4.4% belongs to the top ten. For this clone: Its target is unknown.

Germline V gene sequence: CDR1 MNHNY, CDR2 SVGAGI (reference sequence). The V and J ends lost 2 bases and 4 bases, in that order; junction bases with no gene match: 5. This CDR3 is 15 amino acids long. Busulfan-fludarabine conditioning, marrow transplant, and cyclophosphamide on days +3 and +4 were administered. The material was CD8+ T cells sorted from blood, obtained after allogeneic stem cell transplant with posttransplant cyclophosphamide. J is TRBJ2-1 and V is TRBV6-6, with 7 bases matching TRBD1. This receptor was identified in a male patient aged 55 to 69 who received an allogeneic stem cell transplant from a related donor and was CMV-positive. Part of the T cell pool may stem from the graft donor. The CDR3 DNA is TGTGCCAGCAGTTACGCCGGGACAGATTACAATGAGCAGTTCTTC. It is translated as CASSYAGTDYNEQFF.